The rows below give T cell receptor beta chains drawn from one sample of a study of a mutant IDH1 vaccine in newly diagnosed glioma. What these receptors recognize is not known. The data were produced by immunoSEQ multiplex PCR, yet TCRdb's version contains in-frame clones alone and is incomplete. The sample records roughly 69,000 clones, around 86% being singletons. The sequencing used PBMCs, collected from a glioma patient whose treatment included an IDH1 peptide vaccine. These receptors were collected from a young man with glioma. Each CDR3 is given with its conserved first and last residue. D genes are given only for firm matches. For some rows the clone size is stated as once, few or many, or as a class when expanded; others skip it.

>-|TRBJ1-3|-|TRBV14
TGTGCCAGCAGCCAAGTTGTCTCTGGAAACACCATATATTTT
CASSQVVSGNTIYF
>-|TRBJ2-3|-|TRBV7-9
TGTGCCAGCAGCTTAGCCCCCGGCGGCCGTGGACGCACAGATACGCAGTATTTT
CASSLAPGGRGRTDTQYF
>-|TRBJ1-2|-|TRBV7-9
TGTGCCAGCAGCTTAGCAAAAAACTATGGCTACACCTTC
CASSLAKNYGYTF
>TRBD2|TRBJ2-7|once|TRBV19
TGTGCCAGTAGTATAGTCTTTAGCGGGAGGCCCTCGAAAGGGCAGTACTTC
CASSIVFSGRPSKGQYF
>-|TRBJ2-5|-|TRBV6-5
TGTGCCAGCGGACGGCCGGGATCCGCGCTAGAGACCCAGTACTTC
CASGRPGSALETQYF
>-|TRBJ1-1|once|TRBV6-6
TGTGCCAGCAGTTTCCGACTGAGCAACACTGAAGCTTTCTTT
CASSFRLSNTEAFF
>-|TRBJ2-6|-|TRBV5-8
TGTGCCAGCAGCCTTCCAGGGCCTGGGGCCAACGTCCTGACTTTC
CASSLPGPGANVLTF
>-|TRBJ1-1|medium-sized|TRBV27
TGTGCCAGCAGTTTATCGTCGAGGGGTGAAGCTTTCTTT
CASSLSSRGEAFF
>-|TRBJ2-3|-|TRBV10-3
TGTGCCACCTCCCGACTTGGCACAGATACGCAGTATTTT
CATSRLGTDTQYF
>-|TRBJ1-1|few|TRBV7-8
TGTGCCAGCAGCTTAGTCACAGGGAAGAACACTGAAGCTTTCTTT
CASSLVTGKNTEAFF
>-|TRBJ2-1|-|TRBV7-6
TGTGCCGGCTCGGGGCTAGAAGACAATGAGCAGTTCTTC
CAGSGLEDNEQFF
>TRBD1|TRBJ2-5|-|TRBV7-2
TGTGCCAGCTCCCCCTGGGGGACAGACCAGGGGACCCAGTACTTC
CASSPWGTDQGTQYF
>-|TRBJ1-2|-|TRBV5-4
TGTGCCAGCAGCTTGGACGGGAACTATGGCTACACCTTC
CASSLDGNYGYTF
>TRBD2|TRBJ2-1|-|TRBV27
TGTGCCAGCAGCCGCGGACTAGCCGTTTCCAATGAGCAGTTCTTC
CASSRGLAVSNEQFF
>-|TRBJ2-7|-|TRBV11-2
TGTGCCAGCAGCTATATCCTAGCTGTCGAGCAGTACTTC
CASSYILAVEQYF
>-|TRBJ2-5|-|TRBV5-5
TGTGCCAGCAGCTTTCGGTCGCCCGGAGAGACCCAGTACTTC
CASSFRSPGETQYF
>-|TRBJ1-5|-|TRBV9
TGTGCCAGCAGCGTAGAGGGACGGTACAATCAGCCCCAGCATTTT
CASSVEGRYNQPQHF
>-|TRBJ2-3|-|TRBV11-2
TGTGCCAGCAGCTTCGCTTGGGGGGCAGATACGCAGTATTTT
CASSFAWGADTQYF
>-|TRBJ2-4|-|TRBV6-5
TGTGCCAGCAGTTACCGGGGTAGGGGGTCAGGCATTCAGTACTTC
CASSYRGRGSGIQYF
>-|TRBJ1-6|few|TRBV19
TGTGCCAGTAGTACCTTGATGGGACACCGGGGCGATTCACCCCTCCACTTT
CASSTLMGHRGDSPLHF
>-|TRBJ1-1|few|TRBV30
TGTGCCTGGAGGGGGGAATACACTGAAGCTTTCTTT
CAWRGEYTEAFF
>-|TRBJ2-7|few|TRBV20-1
TGCAGTGCTAGAGATAGGGGTGAGCAGTACTTC
CSARDRGEQYF
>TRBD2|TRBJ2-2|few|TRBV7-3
TGTGCCAGCAGCTTCGCCCCGGGACTAGCGGGAGCCGGGGAGCTGTTTTTT
CASSFAPGLAGAGELFF
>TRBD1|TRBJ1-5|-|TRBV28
TGTGCCAGCAGCGCGACAGGGGGCCATCAGCCCCAGCATTTT
CASSATGGHQPQHF
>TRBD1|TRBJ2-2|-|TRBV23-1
TGCGCCAGCAGTCAATCGCAATGGACAGGGACGAACACCGGGGAGCTGTTTTTT
CASSQSQWTGTNTGELFF
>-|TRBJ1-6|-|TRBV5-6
TGTGCCAGCAGCCCCGACACATATTCACCCCTCCACTTT
CASSPDTYSPLHF
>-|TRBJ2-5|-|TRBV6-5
TGTGCCAGCAGCTCTAGGACTCACCTGGGAGAGACCCAGTACTTC
CASSSRTHLGETQYF
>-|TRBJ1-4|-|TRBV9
TGTGCCAGCAGCCGACAGACAACTAATGAAAAACTGTTTTTT
CASSRQTTNEKLFF
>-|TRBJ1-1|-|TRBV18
TGTGCCAGCTCACCACTCAATGGCGCTGAAGCTTTCTTT
CASSPLNGAEAFF
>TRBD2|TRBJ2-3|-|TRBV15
TGTGCCACCAGCAGAGATAGCGGGAGGGATACGCAGTATTTT
CATSRDSGRDTQYF
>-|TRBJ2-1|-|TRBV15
TGTGCCACCAGCAGAGATTACAATGAGCAGTTCTTC
CATSRDYNEQFF
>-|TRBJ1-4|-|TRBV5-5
TGTGCCAGCAGCCTGGAATTCGGTGCAACTAATGAAAAACTGTTTTTT
CASSLEFGATNEKLFF
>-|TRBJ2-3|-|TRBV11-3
TGTGCCAGCAGCTTGAAAGGGTCCACAGATACGCAGTATTTT
CASSLKGSTDTQYF
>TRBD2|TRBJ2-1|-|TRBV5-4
TGTGCCAGCAGCCTGCAACTAGCGGGCCTAGGGAATGAGCAGTTCTTC
CASSLQLAGLGNEQFF